A single sample is the source of the 3 T cell receptor beta chains below, sequenced in a study of T-cell memory formation after mild COVID-19. TCRdb fed the 5' RACE reads into MiXCR, producing one record per CDR3 protein. The sample lists tens of thousands of distinct CDR3 sequences; roughly 7% were seen once. Sequencing was carried out using PBMCs or a T cell subset sorted from them (not recorded which). The receptors here all came from an adult who had mild COVID-19 (a few samples of this study predate the infection). Cell type and time point are not known.

This clonotype was observed many times. This chain uses TRBV5-1 with TRBJ1-5, with 9 bases lining up with TRBD1. J gave up 0 bases and V 4 bases, and 2 bases lay outside the gene matches. The CDR3 extends over 15 amino acids. Germline V CDR1 and CDR2: SGHRS, YFSETQ. The CDR3: CASSLTGGSNQPQHF. As DNA, the CDR3 is TGCGCCAGCAGCCTGACAGGGGGTAGCAATCAGCCCCAGCATTTT. The whole variable domain, remainder taken from reference TRBV5-1 and TRBJ1-5, is KAGVTQTPRYLIKTRGQQVTLSCSPISGHRSVSWYQQTPGQGLQFLFEYFSETQRNKGNFPGRFSGRQFSNSRSEMNVSTLELGDSALYLCASSLTGGSNQPQHFGDGTRLSIL.

In DNA, the CDR3 is TGCAGTGCTATGGACGACGAGACTGAAGCTTTCTTT. Translated, it gives CSAMDDETEAFF. V gene TRBV20-1 combines with J gene TRBJ1-1; D is undetermined. CDR1 is DFQATT, CDR2 SNEGSKA, per germline (reference sequence). Trimming pared 4 bases from V and 5 bases from J, leaving 11 bases between. CDR3 length: 12 amino acids.

This clonotype occurred a few times. The chain is built from TRBV3-1 and TRBJ2-3; D is uncertain. The germline gives CDR1 LGHDT, CDR2 YNNKEL (reference sequence). The V end lost 0 bases, the J end lost 4 bases, and 8 bases lay between the germline ends. The CDR3 length is 14 residues. The CDR3 DNA reads as TGTGCCAGCAGCCAAGAATGGGTCCCAGATACGCAGTATTTT. It yields the protein CASSQEWVPDTQYF.